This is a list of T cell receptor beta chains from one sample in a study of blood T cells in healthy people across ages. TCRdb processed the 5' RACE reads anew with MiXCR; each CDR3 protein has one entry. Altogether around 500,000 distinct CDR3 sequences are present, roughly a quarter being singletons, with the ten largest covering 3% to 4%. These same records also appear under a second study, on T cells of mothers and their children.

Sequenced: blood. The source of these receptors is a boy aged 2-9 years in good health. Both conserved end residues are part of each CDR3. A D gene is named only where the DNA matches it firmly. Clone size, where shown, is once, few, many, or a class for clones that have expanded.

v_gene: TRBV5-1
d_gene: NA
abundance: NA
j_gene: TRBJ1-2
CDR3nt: TGCGCCAGCAGCCGAGAGGGGGGTAACTATGGCTACACCTTC
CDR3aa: CASSREGGNYGYTF

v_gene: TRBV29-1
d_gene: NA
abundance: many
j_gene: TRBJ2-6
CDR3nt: TGCAGCGTTTACTGGTTTGGGCCTGGGGCCAACGTCCTGACTTTC
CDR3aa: CSVYWFGPGANVLTF

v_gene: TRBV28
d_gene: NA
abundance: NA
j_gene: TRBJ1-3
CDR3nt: TGTGCCAGCAATAACCAAAAAGGGAGCTCTGGAAACACCATATATTTT
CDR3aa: CASNNQKGSSGNTIYF

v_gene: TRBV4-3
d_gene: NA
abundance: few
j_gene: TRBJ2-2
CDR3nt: TGCGCCAGCAGCCCCACCAACGAGAACACCGGGGAGCTGTTTTTT
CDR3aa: CASSPTNENTGELFF

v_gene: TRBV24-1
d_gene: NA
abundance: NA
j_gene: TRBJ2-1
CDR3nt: TGTGCCACCAGTCCGGGCTCCACCTACAATGAGCAGTTCTTC
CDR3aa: CATSPGSTYNEQFF

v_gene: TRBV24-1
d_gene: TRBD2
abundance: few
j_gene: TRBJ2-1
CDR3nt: TGTGCCACCAGTGATACCCTAGCGGGAACGCTCAATGAGCAGTTCTTC
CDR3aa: CATSDTLAGTLNEQFF

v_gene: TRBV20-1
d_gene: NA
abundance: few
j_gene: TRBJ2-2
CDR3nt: TGCAGTGCAATTAGGGGGGGTAACACCGGGGAGCTGTTTTTT
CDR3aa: CSAIRGGNTGELFF

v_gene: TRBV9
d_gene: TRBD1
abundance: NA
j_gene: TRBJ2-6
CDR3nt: TGTGCCAGCAGCGTGGGAAACGACAGGGGGCGATCTGGGGCCAACGTCCTGACTTTC
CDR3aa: CASSVGNDRGRSGANVLTF

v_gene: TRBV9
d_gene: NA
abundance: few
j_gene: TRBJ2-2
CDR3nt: TGTGCCAGCAGCGTAGTCGCGGGCGCCGGGGAGCTGTTTTTT
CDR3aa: CASSVVAGAGELFF

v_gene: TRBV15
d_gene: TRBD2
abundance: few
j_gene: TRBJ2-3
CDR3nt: TGTGCCACCAGCCTGAGGCGGGAGGCAGATACGCAGTATTTT
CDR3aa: CATSLRREADTQYF

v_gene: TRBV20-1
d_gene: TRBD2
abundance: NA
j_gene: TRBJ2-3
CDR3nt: TGCAGTGCTAGAGTAGCGGGAAACACAGATACGCAGTATTTT
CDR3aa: CSARVAGNTDTQYF

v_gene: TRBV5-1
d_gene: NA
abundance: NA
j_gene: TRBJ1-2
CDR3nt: TGCGCCAGCAGCCAGGATCTCACGGCTAACTATGGCTACACCTTC
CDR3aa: CASSQDLTANYGYTF

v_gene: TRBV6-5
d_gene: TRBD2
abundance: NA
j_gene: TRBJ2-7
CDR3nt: TGTGCCAGCAGTTCGTTGTGGACTAGCGGGGGGTCACCCTACGAGCAGTACTTC
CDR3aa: CASSSLWTSGGSPYEQYF

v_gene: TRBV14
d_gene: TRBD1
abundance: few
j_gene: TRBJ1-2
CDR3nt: TGTGCCAGCAGCCAAGAACAGGGGGGCCTATATGGCTACACCTTC
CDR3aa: CASSQEQGGLYGYTF

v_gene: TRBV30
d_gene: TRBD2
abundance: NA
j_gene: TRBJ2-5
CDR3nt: TGTGCCTGGAGTTCCGGGACTAGCGACCGAGAGACCCAGTACTTC
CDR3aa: CAWSSGTSDRETQYF

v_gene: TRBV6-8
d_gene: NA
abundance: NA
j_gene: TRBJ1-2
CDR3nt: TGTGCCAGCAGTTACCGCGGACAGCTTTGGGGCTTAAACTATGGCTACACCTTC
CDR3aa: CASSYRGQLWGLNYGYTF

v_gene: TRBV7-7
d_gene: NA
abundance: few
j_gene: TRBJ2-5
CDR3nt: TGTGCTAGCAGCTTCGGGGTCCTTCAAGAGACCCAGTACTTC
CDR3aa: CASSFGVLQETQYF

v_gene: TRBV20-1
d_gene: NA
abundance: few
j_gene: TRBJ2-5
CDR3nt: TGCAGTTCCCCTAAACTAGGCCAAGAGACCCAGTACTTC
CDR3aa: CSSPKLGQETQYF

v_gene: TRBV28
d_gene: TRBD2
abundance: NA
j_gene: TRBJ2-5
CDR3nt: TGTGCCAGCAGTTTATATCAGCGGGGGCAAGAGACCCAGTACTTC
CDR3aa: CASSLYQRGQETQYF

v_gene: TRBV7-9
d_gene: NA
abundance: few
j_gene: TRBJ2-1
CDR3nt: TGTGCCAGCAGCTCTCCTGAAGCTACTATGGGCCTCAATGAGCAGTTCTTC
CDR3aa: CASSSPEATMGLNEQFF

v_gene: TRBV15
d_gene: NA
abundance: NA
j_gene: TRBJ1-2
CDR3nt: TGTGCCACCAGCCCACACGGGACGGGCCCTCGCTATGGCTACACCTTC
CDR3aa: CATSPHGTGPRYGYTF

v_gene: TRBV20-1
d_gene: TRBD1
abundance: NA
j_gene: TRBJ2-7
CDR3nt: TGCAGTGCCAGCGGACAGGGAGACCCCTACGAGCAGTACTTC
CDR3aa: CSASGQGDPYEQYF

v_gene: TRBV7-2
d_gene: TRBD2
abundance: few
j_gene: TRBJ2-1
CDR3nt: TGTGCCAGCAGCCACAGCGGGAGGGCGACCTACAATGAGCAGTTCTTC
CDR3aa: CASSHSGRATYNEQFF

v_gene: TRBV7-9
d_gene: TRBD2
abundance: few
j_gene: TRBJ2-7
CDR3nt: TGTGCCAGCAGCTTGGGCCTGACTAGCGGGACCGGCGAGCAGTACTTC
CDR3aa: CASSLGLTSGTGEQYF

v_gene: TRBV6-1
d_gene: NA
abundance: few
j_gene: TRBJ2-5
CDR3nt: TGTGCCAGCAGTGAAAAGGGGGAGCCCCCGGGTATAGAGACCCAGTACTTC
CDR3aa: CASSEKGEPPGIETQYF

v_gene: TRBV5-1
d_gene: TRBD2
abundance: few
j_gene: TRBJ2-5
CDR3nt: TGCGCCAGCAGCTCACTAGCGGGAGTGGAGGAGACCCAGTACTTC
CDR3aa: CASSSLAGVEETQYF

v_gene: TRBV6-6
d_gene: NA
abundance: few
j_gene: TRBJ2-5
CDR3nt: TGTGCCAGCATGACGGGGCAAGAGACCCAGTACTTC
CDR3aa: CASMTGQETQYF

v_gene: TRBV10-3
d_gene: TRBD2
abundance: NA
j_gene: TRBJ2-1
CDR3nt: TGTGCCATCAGGGAACCTATAGCGGGAAGGGACCACAATGAGCAGTTCTTC
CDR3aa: CAIREPIAGRDHNEQFF

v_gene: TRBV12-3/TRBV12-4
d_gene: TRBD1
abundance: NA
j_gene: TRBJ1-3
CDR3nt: TGTGCCAGCAGTCCCCGGGACAGACCAAACTCTGGAAACACCATATATTTT
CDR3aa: CASSPRDRPNSGNTIYF

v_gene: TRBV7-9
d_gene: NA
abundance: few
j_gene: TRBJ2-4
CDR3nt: TGTGGCAGCAGCTTAACAGGGGACTCCAAAAACATTCAGTACTTC
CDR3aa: CGSSLTGDSKNIQYF

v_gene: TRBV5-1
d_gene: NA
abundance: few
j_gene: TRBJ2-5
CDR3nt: TGCGCCAGCAGGCATACGGGACGGGGCCAAGAGACCCAGTACTTC
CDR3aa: CASRHTGRGQETQYF

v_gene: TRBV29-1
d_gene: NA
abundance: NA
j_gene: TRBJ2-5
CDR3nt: TGCAGCGCACTTTGGGGGGAGACCCAGTACTTC
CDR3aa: CSALWGETQYF

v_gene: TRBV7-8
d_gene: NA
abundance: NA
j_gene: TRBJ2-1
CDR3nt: TGTGCCAGCAGCCACGAGAGTGGGTGGGGTTGGGAGCAGTTCTTC
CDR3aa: CASSHESGWGWEQFF

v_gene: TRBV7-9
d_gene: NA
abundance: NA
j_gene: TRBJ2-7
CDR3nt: TGTGCCAGCAGCACCCGGGACAACAAGCTCGAGCAGTACTTC
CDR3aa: CASSTRDNKLEQYF

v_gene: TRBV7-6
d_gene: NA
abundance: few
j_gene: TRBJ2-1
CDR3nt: TGTGCCAGCAGCCAAGGGGGGGCCTACAATGAGCAGTTCTTC
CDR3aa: CASSQGGAYNEQFF

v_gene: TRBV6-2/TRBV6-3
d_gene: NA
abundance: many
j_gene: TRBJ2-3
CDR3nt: TGTGCCAGCAGTTACTCGATCGACGCAGCAGATACGCAGTATTTT
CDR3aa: CASSYSIDAADTQYF

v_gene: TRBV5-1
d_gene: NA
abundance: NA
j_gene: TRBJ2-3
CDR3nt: TGCGCCAGCACCTTAGTCCCGACCACAGATACGCAGTATTTT
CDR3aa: CASTLVPTTDTQYF